This entry is about one TCR beta chain. Antigen: not known. Unmatched junction bases numbered 8, after V lost 6 bases and J lost 7 bases. Germline CDR1 and CDR2: MDHEN and SYDVKM. This CDR3 is built from 13 residues. These data belong to a study of metastatic and nonmetastatic thyroid tumors. Background on the study: Both malignant and benign thyroid patients supplied peripheral blood and tumor or nodule tissue samples, across which the repertoires of these patients were then compared.

Not a single patient had been given any form of treatment at any point before undergoing thyroid surgery. Authors' processing steps: The authors used CDR3 differences across clinicopathological groups to build a distant-metastasis classifier for papillary thyroid cancer. TCRdb reprocessed the PCR reads via MiXCR. The V and J calls here are based on TCRdb, not the publication. This sample has under 50,000 clones, with approximately 20% found just once. Regarding the study as a whole: As reported, TCR beta diversity in blood and tumor was significantly higher in malignant thyroid tumors than in benign nodules.

V is TRBV28 and J is TRBJ1-1; TRBD1 matches 7 bases. The specimen was tumor tissue. This receptor was identified in a female donor with papillary thyroid cancer or a benign thyroid nodule (not recorded which). Some clones in this sample may be carry-over from other donors' samples. The CDR3 protein is CASRSNRGHEAFF. The DNA for the CDR3 is TGTGCCAGCAGATCAAACAGGGGCCATGAAGCTTTCTTT.